Here is one TCR beta chain with its context. The data are from a study of blood T cell repertoires in COVID-19. J was trimmed by 5 bases and V by 2 bases; bases with no gene match: 7. The V gene's germline CDR1 is MNHEY and CDR2 SMNVEV (reference sequence). This CDR3 comprises 15 residues. Measured with immunoSEQ multiplex PCR; TCRdb has only the in-frame clones, and not every one. The repertoire consists of around 110,000 clones, with approximately 86% occurring once and the leading ten covering under 5%. This TCR derives from a man aged 35 to 55 with acute or convalescent COVID-19. The rearrangement links TRBV27 to TRBJ2-7, with 9 bases lining up with TRBD1. Sequenced input: peripheral blood. Written as DNA, the CDR3 is TGTGCCAGCAGTTTACGCTACCGGGACAGGGACGAGCAGTACTTC. Its protein is CASSLRYRDRDEQYF.